This T cell receptor beta chain was sequenced during a study of cytomegalovirus exposure and HLA in healthy donors. Study findings and constraints: Indistinguishability led to the exclusion of some V segments, TRBV6-2 and TRBV6-3 included.

The CDR3 spans 14 residues. The germline V gene encodes CDR1 SGHAT and CDR2 FQNNGV. With 5 bases clipped from V and 3 bases from J, the junction kept 6 bases outside the gene matches. About this clone: Its antigen is as yet unknown.

PCR was performed using 60 Vbeta and 13 Jbeta primers. TCRdb's table, derived via immunoSEQ multiplex PCR, lists solely in-frame clones and lacks some. The profile shows 150,000 to 200,000 clones, roughly 80% of them singletons. The rearrangement joins TRBV11-2 to TRBJ2-7; TRBD2 agrees at 8 bases. Source material: PBMCs. The clonotype originates from a male donor in good health and CMV-seronegative. Written as DNA, the CDR3 is TGTGCCAGCAGCCGAAGCGGGAGACTCTACGAGCAGTACTTC. Amino acid sequence: CASSRSGRLYEQYF. Drawing the rest from reference TRBV11-2 and TRBJ2-7, the complete variable domain is EAGVAQSPRYKIIEKRQSVAFWCNPISGHATLYWYQQILGQGPKLLIQFQNNGVVDDSQLPKDRFSAERLKGVDSTLKIQPAKLEDSAVYLCASSRSGRLYEQYFGPGTRLTVT.